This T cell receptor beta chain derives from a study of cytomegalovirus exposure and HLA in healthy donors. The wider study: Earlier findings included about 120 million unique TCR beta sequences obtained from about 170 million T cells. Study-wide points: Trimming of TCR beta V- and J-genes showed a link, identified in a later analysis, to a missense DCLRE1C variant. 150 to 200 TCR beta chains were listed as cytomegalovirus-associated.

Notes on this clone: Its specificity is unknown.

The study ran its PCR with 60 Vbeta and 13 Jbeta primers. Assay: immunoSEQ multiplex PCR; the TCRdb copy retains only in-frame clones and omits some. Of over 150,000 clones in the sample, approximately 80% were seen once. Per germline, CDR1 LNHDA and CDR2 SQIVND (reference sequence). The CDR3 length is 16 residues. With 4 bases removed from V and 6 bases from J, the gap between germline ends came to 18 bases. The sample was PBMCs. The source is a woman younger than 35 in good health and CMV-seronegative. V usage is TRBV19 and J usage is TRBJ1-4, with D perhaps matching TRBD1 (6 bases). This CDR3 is CASSKPTGKGYEKLFF. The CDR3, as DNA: TGTGCCAGTAGTAAACCAACAGGGAAGGGGTATGAAAAACTGTTTTTT.